The clone carrying this T cell receptor beta chain was counted a few times. V dropped 6 bases and J dropped 8; count of bases not matched to a gene: 1. The CDR3 runs 11 residues. The germline V gene encodes CDR1 LNHDA and CDR2 SQIVND (reference sequence). Using its own MiXCR run on the 5' RACE reads, TCRdb lists one record per CDR3 protein. The table records about 57,000 distinct CDR3 sequences, approximately 27% of them present only once. Cells sorted as Tregs were CD4+, CD25+ and CD127-/low. The chain joins TRBV19 to TRBJ2-4; TRBD2 matches 7 bases. The sample taken for sequencing was tumor-infiltrating Tregs sorted from the breast tumor. The clonotype originates from a female donor with breast cancer. The CDR3 sequence is CASSGGYIQYF. In DNA form, the CDR3 reads TGTGCCAGTAGCGGGGGGTACATTCAGTACTTC.